This section outlines one TCR beta chain sequence together with its context. Its antigen is currently unknown. Looked up from germline, CDR1 is MNHEY and CDR2 is SVGAGI. The CDR3 covers 17 residues. With V trimmed by 2 bases and J by 4 bases, 9 bases remained unmatched. The data were taken from a study of T-cell reconstitution after alpha-beta-depleted transplantation in children. Study-wide points: From newly produced T cells came most of the T-cell counts and diversity one year after transplant.

Unique molecular identifiers were incorporated during preparation of the TCRbeta library. TCRdb redid the calling of the PCR reads with MiXCR, one entry per CDR3 protein. The table has 540,000 or so distinct CDR3 sequences, more than 20% seen once; the top ten hold roughly 13%. This chain connects TRBV6-5 to TRBJ2-3; 10 nucleotides line up with TRBD2. This TCR came from a boy under two years old who had a stem cell transplant for acute myeloid leukemia, so the T cells may come from the graft donor. The specimen was PBMCs, mostly from graft donor cells, collected 360 days after TCRalphabeta/CD19-depleted stem cell transplant. The CDR3 sequence is CASSYNLAGGKADTQYF. CDR3 DNA: TGTGCCAGCAGTTACAACTTAGCGGGGGGCAAAGCAGATACGCAGTATTTT.